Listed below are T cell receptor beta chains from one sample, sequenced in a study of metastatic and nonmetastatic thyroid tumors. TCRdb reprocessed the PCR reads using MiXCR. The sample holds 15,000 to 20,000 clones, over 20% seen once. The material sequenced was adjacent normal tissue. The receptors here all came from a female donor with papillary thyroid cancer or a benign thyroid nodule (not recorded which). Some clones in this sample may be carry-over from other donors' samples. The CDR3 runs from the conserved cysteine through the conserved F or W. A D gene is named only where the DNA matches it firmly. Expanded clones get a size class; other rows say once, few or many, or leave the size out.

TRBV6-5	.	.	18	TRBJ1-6	TGTGCCAGCAGTTACTCGACGGCAGGGCCCAGTTGGAATTCACCCCTCCACTTT	CASSYSTAGPSWNSPLHF
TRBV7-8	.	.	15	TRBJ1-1	TGTGCCAGCAGCTTAGACAGGGTTGCGAACACTGAAGCTTTCTTT	CASSLDRVANTEAFF
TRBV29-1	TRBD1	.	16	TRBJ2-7	TGCAGCGTTGAGAGGTCTAGGGGGACAGACACCTACGAGCAGTACTTC	CSVERSRGTDTYEQYF
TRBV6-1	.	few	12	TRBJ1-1	TGTGCCAGCATGGGCAGGGTTGTTGAAGCTTTCTTT	CASMGRVVEAFF
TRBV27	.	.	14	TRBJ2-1	TGTGCCAGCAGACACGGGACTCGGTGGAATGAGCAGTTCTTC	CASRHGTRWNEQFF
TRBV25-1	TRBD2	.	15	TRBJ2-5	TGTGCCAGCAGTTCCCCCCGGGAGGAGCGAGAGACCCAGTACTTC	CASSSPREERETQYF
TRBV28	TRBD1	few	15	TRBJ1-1	TGTGCCAGCAGTTTAGTCCAGGGGGCAAGCACTGAAGCTTTCTTT	CASSLVQGASTEAFF
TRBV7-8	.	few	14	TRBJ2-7	TGTGCCAGCAGCTTAACAGGGAACGCCTACGAGCAGTACTTC	CASSLTGNAYEQYF
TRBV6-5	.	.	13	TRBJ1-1	TGTGCCAGCAGTCCAGCCCTAAACACTGAAGCTTTCTTT	CASSPALNTEAFF
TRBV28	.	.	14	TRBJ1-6	TGTGCCAGCAGCGTGGGATTCTATAATTCACCCCTCCACTTT	CASSVGFYNSPLHF
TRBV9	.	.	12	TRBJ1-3	TGTGCCAGCAGTCGGGGGGGAAACACCATATATTTT	CASSRGGNTIYF
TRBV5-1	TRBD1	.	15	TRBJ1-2	TGCGCCAGCAGCCTACCACAGGGGAGGTTGGGTGGCTACACCTTC	CASSLPQGRLGGYTF
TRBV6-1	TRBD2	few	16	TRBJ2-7	TGTGCCAGCAGCGAAATCGGGGGAGGGCCTTTCTACGAGCAGTACTTC	CASSEIGGGPFYEQYF
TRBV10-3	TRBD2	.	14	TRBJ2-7	TGTGCCATCAGCATTAGCGGGAGTAATCACGAGCAGTACTTC	CAISISGSNHEQYF
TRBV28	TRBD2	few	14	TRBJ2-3	TGTGCCAGCAGTGGCGGGGGGGCAACAGATACGCAGTATTTT	CASSGGGATDTQYF
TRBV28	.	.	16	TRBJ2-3	TGTGCCAGCAGTTTAAGGGCAGTTTCTAGCACAGATACGCAGTATTTT	CASSLRAVSSTDTQYF
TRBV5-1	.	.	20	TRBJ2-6	TGCGCCAGCAGGCCGAGTCCGGGACCCAGCCCTCTTAATGGGGCCAACGTCCTGACTTTC	CASRPSPGPSPLNGANVLTF
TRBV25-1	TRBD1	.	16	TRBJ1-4	TGTGCCAGCAGTGAAGCCGGGAACAGGGGGCATGAAAAACTGTTTTTT	CASSEAGNRGHEKLFF
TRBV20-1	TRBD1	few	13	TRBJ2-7	TGCAGTGCTCCGGACAGGATTATCTACGAGCAGTACTTC	CSAPDRIIYEQYF
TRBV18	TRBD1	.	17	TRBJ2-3	TGTGCCAGCTCACCACTGGAAAGGGACAGAGGCACAGATACGCAGTATTTT	CASSPLERDRGTDTQYF
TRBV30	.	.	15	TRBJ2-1	TGTGCCTGGAGTGAGTCCGCGCTTTGGAGCAATGAGCAGTTCTTC	CAWSESALWSNEQFF
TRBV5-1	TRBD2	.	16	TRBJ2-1	TGCGCCAGCAGCTTGACGGGTAGCGGGAGGTCGAATGAGCAGTTCTTC	CASSLTGSGRSNEQFF
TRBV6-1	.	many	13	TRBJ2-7	TGTGCCAGCAGTGAATGGGGGAACGGTGAGCAGTACTTC	CASSEWGNGEQYF
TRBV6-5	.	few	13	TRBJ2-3	TGTGCCAGCAGTCTACTAAGCACAGATACGCAGTATTTT	CASSLLSTDTQYF
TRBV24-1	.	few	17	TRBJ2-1	TGTGCCACCAGTGATTCGAGGGGCATGGGCTCCTACAATGAGCAGTTCTTC	CATSDSRGMGSYNEQFF
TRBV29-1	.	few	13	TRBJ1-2	TGCAGCGTTGATTGGGGTGTCAACTATGGTTACACCTTC	CSVDWGVNYGYTF
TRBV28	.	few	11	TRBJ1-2	TGTGCCAGCAGTTTATACTCTGGCTACACCTTC	CASSLYSGYTF
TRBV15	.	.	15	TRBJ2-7	TGTGCCACCAGCAGAGGGACATTAGGGCCAGGGGAGCAGTACTTC	CATSRGTLGPGEQYF
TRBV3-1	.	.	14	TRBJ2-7	TGTGCCAGCAGCCAGCGTCACTCGACCTACGAGCAGTACTTC	CASSQRHSTYEQYF
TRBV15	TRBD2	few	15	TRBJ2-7	TGTGCCACCAGCAGTATTACCGGGAGGAGCTACGAGCAGTACTTC	CATSSITGRSYEQYF
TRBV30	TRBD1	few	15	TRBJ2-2	TGTGCCTGGATGCCCCGGGACAGGGACACCGGGGAGCTGTTTTTT	CAWMPRDRDTGELFF
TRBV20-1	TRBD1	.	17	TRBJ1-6	TGCAGTGCTACGGGACAGGGCGTTATCAACTATAATTCACCCCTCCACTTT	CSATGQGVINYNSPLHF
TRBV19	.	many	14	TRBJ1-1	TGTGCCAGTAGTATGAACACGGGTGGCACTGAAGCTTTCTTT	CASSMNTGGTEAFF
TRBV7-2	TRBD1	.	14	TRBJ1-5	TGTGCCAGCAGCCAACAGGGGGCGGGTCAGCCCCAGCATTTT	CASSQQGAGQPQHF
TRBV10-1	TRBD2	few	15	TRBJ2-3	TGCGCCAGCAGTGAGCAAAAGCGGGGGGGAGATACGCAGTATTTT	CASSEQKRGGDTQYF
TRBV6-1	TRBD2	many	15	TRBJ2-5	TGTGCCAGCAGACAGGCCGGGACTAATAGGGAGACCCAGTACTTC	CASRQAGTNRETQYF
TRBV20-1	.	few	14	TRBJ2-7	TGCAGTGCTCAGGGTGGGACCCGTACCTACGAGCAGTACTTC	CSAQGGTRTYEQYF
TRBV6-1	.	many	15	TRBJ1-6	TGTGCCAGCAGTGAAGCGGGGGGGGCGCAGCTCTCCCTCCACTTT	CASSEAGGAQLSLHF
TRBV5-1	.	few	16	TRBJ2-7	TGCGCCAGCAGCCGGAATATTGGGGGCGTCGTTTACGAGCAGTACTTC	CASSRNIGGVVYEQYF
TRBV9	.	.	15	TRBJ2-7	TGTGCCAGCAGCGAGGGACTGGAAGCCTCCTACGAGCAGTACTTC	CASSEGLEASYEQYF
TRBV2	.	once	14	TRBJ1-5	TGTGCCAGCAGTGAAGGTGGGGTCAATCAGCCCCAGCATTTT	CASSEGGVNQPQHF
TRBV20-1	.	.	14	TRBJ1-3	TGCAGTGCTAGAGTTGGGGCGAGGGGAAACACCATATATTTT	CSARVGARGNTIYF
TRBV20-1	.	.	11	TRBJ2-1	TGCAGTGCTACAGGGCACAATGAGCAGTTCTTC	CSATGHNEQFF
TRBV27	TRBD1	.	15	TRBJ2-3	TGTGCCAGCAGTTCGGTCGGGACAGGGAGGGATACGCAGTATTTT	CASSSVGTGRDTQYF
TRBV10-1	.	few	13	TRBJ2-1	TGCGCCAGCAGTCAGGGGACCTACAATGAGCAGTTCTTC	CASSQGTYNEQFF
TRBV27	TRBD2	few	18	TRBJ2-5	TGTGCCAGCAGTTTATATCTAGCGGGAGGGCCGTGTCAAGAGACCCAGTACTTC	CASSLYLAGGPCQETQYF
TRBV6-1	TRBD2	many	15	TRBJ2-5	TGTGCCAGCAATCTCATAGCGGGGGGGCAGGAGACCCAGTACTTC	CASNLIAGGQETQYF
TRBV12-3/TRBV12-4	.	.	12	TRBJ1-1	TGTGCCAGCAGCCCCGACATCTATGAAGCTTTCTTT	CASSPDIYEAFF
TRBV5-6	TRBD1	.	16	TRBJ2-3	TGTGCCAGCAGCTTGATTGGGGACAGGGGCACAGATACGCAGTATTTT	CASSLIGDRGTDTQYF
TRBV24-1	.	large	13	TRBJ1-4	TGTGCCACCAGTACCGGAGCTAATGAAAAACTGTTTTTT	CATSTGANEKLFF
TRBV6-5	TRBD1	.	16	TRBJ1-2	TGTGCCAGCAGTTACCGGAGGGACAGGCCGCCCTATGGCTACACCTTC	CASSYRRDRPPYGYTF
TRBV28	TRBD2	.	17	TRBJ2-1	TGTGCCAGCAGGACACAGGGAACTAGCGGGAGAATGAATGAGCAGTTCTTC	CASRTQGTSGRMNEQFF
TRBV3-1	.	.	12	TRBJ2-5	TGTGCCAGCAGCCAACAATTGGAGACCCAGTACTTC	CASSQQLETQYF